This T cell receptor (beta chain) was sequenced for a study of blood T cell repertoires in COVID-19. Study summary: Researchers got acute and convalescent COVID-19 samples from the United States, Italy and Spain. Sources were T cells, B-cell-depleted T cells, or PBMCs; the material itself was cDNA or gDNA.

Germline lookup yields CDR1 MDHEN and CDR2 SYDVKM. The V segment lost 7 bases and the J segment 4 bases; nucleotides outside the gene matches: 10. This CDR3 is 15 amino acids long. Original data processing: The authors estimated nucleated cell counts from reference gene primer amplification. Assay: immunoSEQ multiplex PCR; the TCRdb copy retains only in-frame clones and omits some. That table is the source of V, J and clone size, and D and trimming were worked out from the DNA. The data show approximately 210,000 clones, roughly 88% seen once. This clone was seen just once. Sequenced: peripheral blood. This TCR came from a man aged 25 to 45 who had recovered from COVID-19. The chain uses TRBV28 and TRBJ2-5; 9 nucleotides agree with TRBD2. DNA of the CDR3: TGTGCCAGCATCTCTTCAGCGGGGGGCAGAGAGACCCAGTACTTC. This sequence encodes CASISSAGGRETQYF.